The source of this TCR beta chain is a study of technical replicates of blood from a handful of donors. This clone has just one count. Repertoires were generated with immunoSEQ multiplex PCR, while TCRdb's copy carries only in-frame clones and drops some. The top ten hold approximately 0.35% of the sample, which has 100,000 or so clones, 95% to 97% seen once. The CDR3 consists of 14 residues. Germline CDR1 MNHEY, CDR2 SVGAGI. The V segment lost 2 bases and the J segment 6 bases; nucleotides outside the gene matches: 6. This sequence originates from a human donor in good health. The sequenced sample consisted of T cells isolated from PBMCs. The genes are TRBV6-5 and TRBJ1-2, with 7 nucleotides matching TRBD1. In DNA form, the CDR3 reads TGTGCCAGCAGTTACGAGCCAGGGGGACATGGCTACACCTTC. It specifies CASSYEPGGHGYTF.